This is a list of T cell receptor beta chains from one sample in a study of cytomegalovirus exposure and HLA in healthy donors. Data came from immunoSEQ multiplex PCR; TCRdb stores just in-frame clones and leaves some out. The data show some 200,000 clones, over 60% seen once. Sequencing was carried out using PBMCs. The receptors here all came from a woman aged 50 to 60 in good health and CMV-seronegative. CDR3s include the opening cysteine and the closing phenylalanine or tryptophan. The D gene is left open where the match is weak. Only some rows state a clone size, as once, few, many or a class for expanded clones.

-	TRBV28	-	TRBJ1-2	TGTGCCATCGGGGACTTTCATGGCTACACCTTC	CAIGDFHGYTF
-	TRBV4-2	-	TRBJ2-3	TGTGCCAGCAGCCAAGATCAAAGCGGAGATACGCAGTATTTT	CASSQDQSGDTQYF
-	TRBV5-1	-	TRBJ2-7	TGCGCCAGCAAGGGGGTCCTCGGGACCTACGAGCAGTACTTC	CASKGVLGTYEQYF
-	TRBV7-9	-	TRBJ2-3	TGTGCCAGCAGCTTGCTTGTAGTAGATACGCAGTATTTT	CASSLLVVDTQYF
-	TRBV28	-	TRBJ2-2	TGTGCCAGCGGGCTGGGCGGGACCGGGGAGCTGTTTTTT	CASGLGGTGELFF
-	TRBV14	-	TRBJ2-1	TGTGCCAGCAGCCAAGTGCGAGGGATTGAGCAGTTCTTC	CASSQVRGIEQFF
-	TRBV19	-	TRBJ2-2	TGTGCCAGTAGTATAAGAGGGAACACCGGGGAGCTGTTTTTT	CASSIRGNTGELFF
-	TRBV27	-	TRBJ1-1	TGTGCCAGCAGCGTTTCTCAGGCCCAGAACACTGAAGCTTTCTTT	CASSVSQAQNTEAFF
-	TRBV2	medium-sized	TRBJ2-3	TGTGCCAGCAGTGAAGAGGAGCCAGATACGCAGTATTTT	CASSEEEPDTQYF
TRBD2	TRBV6-1	-	TRBJ2-1	TGTGCCAGCATATCCGGGACTAGAGGGTACAATGAGCAGTTCTTC	CASISGTRGYNEQFF
-	TRBV4-2	-	TRBJ2-4	TGTGCCAGCAGCCAAGCCAGGCAAGGCGTATCCAAAAACATTCAGTACTTC	CASSQARQGVSKNIQYF
-	TRBV4-3	few	TRBJ1-4	TGCGCCAGCAGCCAAGATTTGCCAGGAGGAGGGTATGAAAAACTGTTTTTT	CASSQDLPGGGYEKLFF
TRBD1	TRBV7-9	once	TRBJ2-7	TGTGCCAGCAGCCCGTACCGGGACAGGGCGGTCTACGAGCAGTACTTC	CASSPYRDRAVYEQYF
-	TRBV28	-	TRBJ2-1	-	CASNGVGTGSPKRRKFF